This is a list of T cell receptor beta chains from one sample in a study of T cell changes during pregnancy in multiple sclerosis. The repertoire was sequenced with immunoSEQ multiplex PCR; TCRdb's copy has only in-frame clones and lacks some. Of about 49,000 clones detected, 94% appear once; the ten largest clones hold around 5.9%. This material consisted of CD8+ T cells from peripheral blood mononuclear cells, taken before pregnancy. The receptors originated from a female donor with multiple sclerosis, enrolled in a pregnancy study. Both conserved end residues are part of each CDR3.

v_call | cdr3_aa
TRBV9 | CASSVNGRATDTQYF
TRBV7-9 | CASSSGLAGGSGELFF
TRBV7-2 | CASSGGLETYF
TRBV29-1 | CSVPSGAGQGFF
TRBV6-5 | CASLSGWEAFF
TRBV4-1 | CASSQGPGQGMNTQYF
TRBV13 | CASSPPGWRERAYNEQFF
TRBV19 | CATGTANTEAFF
TRBV7-9 | CASNGGDYEQYF
TRBV13 | CASSLSGRGIYNEQFF